Each of the 7 T cell receptor beta chains below was sequenced from the same sample in a study of cytomegalovirus exposure and HLA in healthy donors. 60 Vbeta and 13 Jbeta primers were used in PCR. Sequencing was performed with immunoSEQ multiplex PCR; in TCRdb, only in-frame clones are kept and a portion is missing. Of approximately 170,000 clones in the sample, roughly 85% are singletons; the top ten hold roughly 10%. The sample consisted of PBMCs. Source of these receptors: a man younger than 35 in good health and CMV-seropositive.

With respect to this clone: This same CDR3 is encoded by further DNA sequences in the sample. V usage is TRBV30 and J usage is TRBJ2-7, with 13 bases fitting TRBD2. The CDR3 has 15 amino acids. CDR1 is GTSNPN, CDR2 SVGIG, per germline (reference sequence). Trimming took 4 bases from V and 5 from J; bases not matched to a gene: 8. As DNA, the CDR3 is TGTGCCTGGATTAGAGGGACTAGCGGGGTTGACGAGCAGTACTTC. Its translation is CAWIRGTSGVDEQYF.

V is TRBV11-2 and J is TRBJ2-7; 11 nucleotides agree with TRBD2. The germline gives CDR1 SGHAT, CDR2 FQNNGV. The CDR3 consists of 18 residues. The V gene end was trimmed by 9 bases and the J gene end by 3 bases; junction bases not matched to a gene: 19. CDR3 sequence (DNA): TGTGCCAGTACGACAGCCAGAAGTCCTAGCGGGAGGTTCTACGAGCAGTACTTC. Encoded protein: CASTTARSPSGRFYEQYF.

Worth noting for this clone: The same CDR3 arises from other DNA sequences in this sample as well. The genes are TRBV19 and TRBJ1-2; 9 bases align to TRBD1. Germline V gives CDR1 LNHDA, CDR2 SQIVND (reference sequence). The CDR3 consists of 14 residues. Unmatched junction bases numbered 2, after V lost 4 bases and J lost 2 bases. The CDR3 sequence is CASSTDRGNYGYTF. In nucleotides, the CDR3 is TGTGCCAGTAGTACCGACAGGGGGAACTATGGCTACACCTTC.

The gene calls are TRBV4-3 and TRBJ2-3; 7 bases map to TRBD1. V dropped 5 bases and J dropped 5; count of bases not matched to a gene: 7. Germline V gene data show CDR1 as LGHNA and CDR2 as YSLEER. This CDR3 is 14 amino acids long. CDR3 DNA: TGCGCCAGCAGCAAGGGACAGCCACTAGATACGCAGTATTTT. Translating gives CASSKGQPLDTQYF.

The chain recombines TRBV9 with TRBJ2-1; TRBD2 is a possible D gene (6 bases). Trimming took off 0 bases at V and 5 bases at J, with 15 bases between the two ends. Germline V lookup: CDR1 SGDLS, CDR2 YYNGEE. The CDR3 contains 16 residues. CDR3 DNA: TGTGCCAGCAGCGTAGTAGGAGGGGCCGTTCACAATGAGCAGTTCTTC. It codes for CASSVVGGAVHNEQFF.

The chain links TRBV27 to TRBJ2-1; 10 bases align to TRBD1. The germline CDR1 and CDR2 sequences are MNHEY and SMNVEV (reference sequence). This CDR3 has 15 amino acids. With V trimmed by 6 bases and J by 7 bases, 9 bases remained unmatched. CDR3 sequence: CASRSRGQGLNEQFF. CDR3 nucleotide sequence: TGTGCCAGCAGGAGTAGGGGACAGGGGCTGAATGAGCAGTTCTTC.

The chain carries TRBV5-1 and TRBJ2-5, with a weak D call TRBD1 (6 bases). With 5 bases removed from V and 2 bases from J, the gap between germline ends came to 19 bases. The germline gives CDR1 SGHRS, CDR2 YFSETQ. The CDR3 has 16 amino acids. The CDR3 region is CASSRTSRTAQETQYF. CDR3 coding DNA: TGCGCCAGCAGTCGAACTAGTAGGACAGCACAAGAGACCCAGTACTTC.